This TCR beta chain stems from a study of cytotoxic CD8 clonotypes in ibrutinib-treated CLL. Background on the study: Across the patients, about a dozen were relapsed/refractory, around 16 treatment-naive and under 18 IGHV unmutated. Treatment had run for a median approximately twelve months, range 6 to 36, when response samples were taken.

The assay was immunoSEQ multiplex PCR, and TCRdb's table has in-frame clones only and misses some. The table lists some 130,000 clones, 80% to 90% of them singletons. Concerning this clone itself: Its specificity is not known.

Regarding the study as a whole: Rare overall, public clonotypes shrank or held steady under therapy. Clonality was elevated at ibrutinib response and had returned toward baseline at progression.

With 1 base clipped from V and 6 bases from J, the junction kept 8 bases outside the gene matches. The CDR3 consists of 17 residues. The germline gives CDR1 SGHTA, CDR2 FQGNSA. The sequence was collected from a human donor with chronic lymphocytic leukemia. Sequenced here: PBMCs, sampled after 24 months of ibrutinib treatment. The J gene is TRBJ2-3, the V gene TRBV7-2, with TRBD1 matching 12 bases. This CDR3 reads CASSLGPGQGASDTQYF. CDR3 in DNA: TGTGCCAGCAGCTTAGGGCCGGGACAGGGGGCGTCGGATACGCAGTATTTT.